This passage covers 18 T cell receptor beta chains from one sample sequenced in a study of response to subunit inactivated influenza vaccine. MiXCR was run by TCRdb on the RT-PCR reads, yielding one entry per CDR3 protein. The sample shows 650,000 to 800,000 distinct CDR3 sequences, roughly 20% of them seen only once. The sequencing here drew on PBMCs from blood, taken 5 to 6 days after vaccination. Receptors were obtained from a man between 45 and 60 years old who received an inactivated influenza vaccine.

The chain carries TRBV24-1 and TRBJ2-2; TRBD1 aligns across 9 bases. The V segment lost 4 bases and the J segment 7 bases; nucleotides outside the gene matches: 12. The CDR3 sequence is 17 residues long. Per germline, CDR1 KGHDR and CDR2 SFDVKD. CDR3 DNA: TGTGCCACCAGTGAGTCCACCGGGACAGGGATCGGCGGGGAGCTGTTTTTT. Translating gives CATSESTGTGIGGELFF.

This chain uses TRBV28 with TRBJ1-4, with D uncertain. The V gene's germline CDR1 is MDHEN and CDR2 SYDVKM. V lost 6 bases, J lost 0 bases, and 14 bases lay in between. CDR3 length equals 16 residues. The CDR3 nucleotides read TGTGCCAGCAGCCCCGGGTTGGTTGCAACTAATGAAAAACTGTTTTTT. As protein: CASSPGLVATNEKLFF. Full variable domain (missing parts from reference TRBV28 and TRBJ1-4): DVKVTQSSRYLVKRTGEKVFLECVQDMDHENMFWYRQDPGLGLRLIYFSYDVKMKEKGDIPEGYSVSREKKERFSLILESASTNQTSMYLCASSPGLVATNEKLFFGSGTQLSVL.

This clonotype has a handful of counts. The J gene is TRBJ2-5, the V gene TRBV25-1, with a tentative D call TRBD2 (5 bases). CDR1 is MGHDK and CDR2 is SYGVNS in the germline V gene. The CDR3 spans 15 residues. The V gene lost 0 bases and the J gene lost 7 bases, with 15 bases spanning the gap. CDR3 nucleotide sequence: TGTGCCAGCAGTGAATATCGTCTAGCCCCCGGGACCCAGTACTTC. This codes for CASSEYRLAPGTQYF.

This chain connects TRBV28 to TRBJ2-7; TRBD2 might be the D (5 bases). The CDR3 loop spans 11 amino acids. Germline CDR1 is MDHEN and CDR2 is SYDVKM. The V end lost 7 bases, the J end lost 6 bases, and 10 bases lay between the germline ends. CDR3 residues: CASIGRSEQYF. Written as DNA, the CDR3 is TGTGCCAGCATAGGGAGATCCGAGCAGTACTTC.

The genes are TRBV7-2 and TRBJ2-5; TRBD1 agrees at 7 bases. With 5 bases clipped from V and 6 bases from J, the junction kept 9 bases outside the gene matches. The CDR3 runs to 14 residues. Germline CDR1 SGHTA, CDR2 FQGNSA. The CDR3 nucleotides read TGTGCCAGCAGCACGGGACAGCCGCTGCAGACCCAGTACTTC. Amino acids: CASSTGQPLQTQYF.

This clonotype was recorded at least ten times. Here the CDR3 reads CASSKTGGGYEQFF. In DNA form, the CDR3 reads TGTGCCAGCAGTAAAACAGGGGGTGGGTATGAGCAGTTCTTC. The chain has TRBV12-3 or TRBV12-4 and TRBJ2-1; 8 nucleotides match TRBD1. The CDR3 has 14 amino acids. V shed 5 bases and J 8 bases; nucleotides not matched to a gene: 8.

The chain is built from TRBV28 and TRBJ1-6; weak D call: TRBD1 (5 bases). CDR1 is MDHEN, CDR2 SYDVKM, per germline. CDR3 size: 11 residues. Trimming stripped 6 bases from V and 8 bases from J, with 5 bases between. The CDR3 nucleotides read TGTGCCAGCAGGGGGGATTCACCCCTCCACTTT. This encodes CASRGDSPLHF. Full variable domain (rest looked up from reference TRBV28 and TRBJ1-6): DVKVTQSSRYLVKRTGEKVFLECVQDMDHENMFWYRQDPGLGLRLIYFSYDVKMKEKGDIPEGYSVSREKKERFSLILESASTNQTSMYLCASRGDSPLHFGNGTRLTVT.

This chain uses TRBV20-1 with TRBJ2-3, with no clear D. Per germline, CDR1 DFQATT and CDR2 SNEGSKA (reference sequence). Between the trimmed V and J ends, which lost 3 bases and 2 bases, there was a span of 12 bases. The CDR3 covers 14 residues. CDR3 sequence (DNA): TGCAGTGCTAGTCTGGGTGCCCCCACAGATACGCAGTATTTT. Translation gives CSASLGAPTDTQYF.

The chain combines TRBV27 with TRBJ2-7; D may be TRBD1 (6 bases). The CDR3 length is 14 residues. V was clipped by 6 bases and J by 5 bases, with 17 bases between them. Germline CDR1 and CDR2: MNHEY and SMNVEV (reference sequence). In DNA, the CDR3 is TGTGCCAGCAGGCTAGGGGGTCCCGCGAACGAGCAGTACTTC. Amino acids: CASRLGGPANEQYF.

This clonotype was observed a handful of times. Here the CDR3 reads CSAQESFSGANVLTF. CDR3 in DNA: TGCAGTGCCCAAGAGAGTTTCTCTGGGGCCAACGTCCTGACTTTC. V and J are TRBV20-1 and TRBJ2-6, with D hard to call. This CDR3 contains 15 residues. Germline loops: CDR1 DFQATT, CDR2 SNEGSKA (reference sequence). Trimming removed 6 bases from V and 0 bases from J, with 12 bases in between.

J is TRBJ2-4 and V is TRBV20-1, with a tentative D call TRBD2 (5 bases). Germline V gives CDR1 DFQATT, CDR2 SNEGSKA (reference sequence). This CDR3 region has 13 residues. V gave up 1 base and J gave up 8 bases, with 12 bases separating them. CDR3 sequence: CSARGTSRDIQYF. As DNA, the CDR3 is TGCAGTGCTAGAGGGACTTCCCGGGACATTCAGTACTTC.

The chain couples TRBV7-7 to TRBJ2-1, with 7 bases fitting TRBD2. Germline assignment: CDR1 SSHAT and CDR2 FNYEAQ (reference sequence). This CDR3 contains 14 residues. V was pared by 6 bases and J by 3 bases, with 5 bases of the junction left unmatched. This CDR3 is CASSLAADYNEQFF. CDR3 bases: TGTGCCAGCAGTCTAGCGGCCGACTACAATGAGCAGTTCTTC.

Here the CDR3 DNA reads TGTGCCAGCAGCTTAGAGGCGGACAGGGCCCACGAGCAGTACTTC. Translated: CASSLEADRAHEQYF. This chain joins TRBV7-2 and TRBJ2-7; 8 bases align to TRBD1. The germline V gene has CDR1 SGHTA and CDR2 FQGNSA. V was clipped by 1 base and J by 5 bases; unmatched bases: 7. This CDR3 has 15 residues.

This clonotype was observed at least ten times. The rearrangement links TRBV12-3 or TRBV12-4 to TRBJ2-3, with 8 bases identical to TRBD2. CDR3 size: 14 residues. V was pared by 4 bases and J by 2 bases, with 2 bases of the junction left unmatched. CDR3 region: CASSSGLATDTQYF. CDR3 nucleotides: TGTGCCAGCAGTTCCGGACTAGCCACAGATACGCAGTATTTT.

This clonotype has just a few counts. This chain links TRBV4-2 with TRBJ1-2, with 8 nucleotides matching TRBD1. CDR3 size: 16 residues. Trimming took 7 bases from V and 8 from J; bases not matched to a gene: 18. The germline V gene has CDR1 LGHNA and CDR2 YNFKEQ. CDR3 coding DNA: TGTGCCAGCACCCTAGGACCCCAGACAGGGGATCGGGGCTACACCTTC. It specifies CASTLGPQTGDRGYTF.

A few counts support this clonotype. The rearrangement links TRBV12-3 or TRBV12-4 to TRBJ1-4; TRBD1 might be the D (6 bases). V dropped 6 bases and J dropped 7 bases, with 15 bases sitting between them. The CDR3 has 14 amino acids. In nucleotides, the CDR3 is TGTGCCAGCAGCCCCCAGGGAGGGGGTGAAAAACTGTTTTTT. It codes for CASSPQGGGEKLFF.

This clonotype was seen a handful of times. The rearrangement uses TRBV28 and TRBJ2-1; D is perhaps TRBD2 (6 bases). The ends were cut back, 6 bases at V and 6 bases at J, with 18 bases in the middle. The CDR3 runs 15 residues. Germline V gene data show CDR1 as MDHEN and CDR2 as SYDVKM. The CDR3 DNA reads as TGTGCCAGCAGCCTATTTGCGGGAAACGGCAATGAGCAGTTCTTC. Translated: CASSLFAGNGNEQFF.

This clonotype was seen more than once but under ten times. CDR3 bases: TGCAGTGCTAGATCGTTGGGAGGGGGAAGTGAAAAACTGTTTTTT. Protein product: CSARSLGGGSEKLFF. This chain joins TRBV20-1 and TRBJ1-4; D is perhaps TRBD1 (6 bases). V was trimmed by 2 bases and J by 7 bases, leaving 17 bases between them. CDR3 length equals 15 residues. CDR1 and CDR2 from the germline V gene are DFQATT and SNEGSKA (reference sequence).